This TCR beta chain was found in a study of blood T cell repertoires in COVID-19. In its sample, this clone was seen once. Repertoires were generated with immunoSEQ multiplex PCR, while TCRdb's copy carries only in-frame clones and drops some. The sample lists about 90,000 clones; about 91% were seen once. Germline CDR1 and CDR2: LNHDA and SQIVND (reference sequence). The CDR3 runs to 16 residues. V lost 5 bases, J lost 4 bases, and 10 bases stayed unmatched. Sequenced sample: peripheral blood. The V and J genes are TRBV19 and TRBJ2-2; 7 nucleotides agree with TRBD2. The TCR sequence derives from a man between 60 and 75 years old with acute or convalescent COVID-19. Here the CDR3 DNA reads TGTGCCAGTAGTGGTGGGGCAGGGAGGGTCACCGGGGAGCTGTTTTTT. Its translation: CASSGGAGRVTGELFF.